This TCR beta chain emerged from a study of blood T cell repertoires in COVID-19. As handled by the study authors: Amplification of reference gene primers provided the estimated nucleated cell counts. Only in-frame clones appear in the TCRdb table, and some are missing; sequencing was by immunoSEQ multiplex PCR. V, J and clone size were drawn from that table, and D and trimming were deduced from the DNA. Of 110,000 or so clones listed, 84% were seen once; the top ten hold 7% to 9%. Material for sequencing was peripheral blood. The TCR comes from a woman of 80 years or more with active or convalescent COVID-19.

Written as DNA, the CDR3 is TGTGCCAGCAGCTCCCAGAATGGCTACACCTTC. The encoded protein is CASSSQNGYTF. The chain combines TRBV7-8 with TRBJ1-2; no firm D call. Looked up from germline, CDR1 is SGHVS and CDR2 is FQNEAQ. V lost 4 bases, J lost 6 bases, and 6 bases lay in between. The CDR3 extends over 11 amino acids.